The source of this T cell receptor (beta chain) is a study of CD8+CD57+ T cells in acquired aplastic anemia. Study in general: Sequencing produced an average of about 10 million reads per healthy donor for CD4+ cells. Study results and caveats: Approximately 28 CD8+ CDR3 sequences were shared between patients and controls.

The CDR3 sequence is 13 residues long. V shed 5 bases, J shed 1 base, and the junction held 1 base outside the gene matches. CDR1 and CDR2 from the germline V gene are SGHTA and FQGNSA. Genomic DNA served as template for TCR beta VDJ and CDR3 profiling. Using its own MiXCR run on the reads, TCRdb lists one record per CDR3 protein. The sample records roughly 130,000 distinct CDR3 sequences, roughly 50% being singletons. This clonotype occurred a few times. The antigen remains unidentified. This sequence may be a read error, since a much larger clone differs from it by one base. The TCR comes from a human donor in good health, serving as a control. This chain connects TRBV7-2 to TRBJ1-1; TRBD1 matches 7 bases. Sequencing used sorted CD4+, CD8+, or CD8+CD57+ T cells (not recorded which) from PBMCs. CDR3 residues: CASSRTGNTEAFF. CDR3 bases: TGTGCCAGCAGCCGGACAGGGAACACTGAAGCTTTCTTT.